This is a list of T cell receptor beta chains from one sample in a study of cytomegalovirus exposure and HLA in healthy donors. Libraries were prepared by immunoSEQ multiplex PCR; TCRdb keeps only in-frame clonotypes and omits some of them. Among 100,000 to 120,000 clones listed, 78% were seen once. The sequenced material came from PBMCs. Source of these receptors: a man younger than 40 in good health and CMV-seronegative. CDR3s include the opening cysteine and the closing phenylalanine or tryptophan. A D gene is named only where the DNA matches it firmly. Some rows mark clone size as missing; the rest say once, few, many or name a class of expanded clone.

D gene: TRBD2; V gene: TRBV11-2; J gene: TRBJ2-1; clone size: NA; CDR3 DNA: TGTGCCAGCAGCATTAGCGGGAACTACAATGAGCAGTTCTTC; CDR3 protein: CASSISGNYNEQFF
D gene: NA; V gene: TRBV9; J gene: TRBJ2-5; clone size: once; CDR3 DNA: TGTGCCAGCAGCGTAGCCGCACACGGGGGACGACAAGAGACCCAGTACTTC; CDR3 protein: CASSVAAHGGRQETQYF
D gene: NA; V gene: TRBV9; J gene: TRBJ2-2; clone size: few; CDR3 DNA: TGTGCCAGCAGCGTAGCTCCGGGGGAGAGGACCGGGGAGCTGTTTTTT; CDR3 protein: CASSVAPGERTGELFF
D gene: TRBD2; V gene: TRBV7-9; J gene: TRBJ2-5; clone size: NA; CDR3 DNA: TGTGCCAGCAGCTTGTTGGTGGAACTAGCGGGGCAGTACCAAGAGACCCAGTACTTC; CDR3 protein: CASSLLVELAGQYQETQYF
D gene: TRBD2; V gene: TRBV9; J gene: TRBJ2-3; clone size: once; CDR3 DNA: TGTGCCAGCAGCGTGGCCCACCTAGCGGGAGGGTACTCTGACACAGATACGCAGTATTTT; CDR3 protein: CASSVAHLAGGYSDTDTQYF
D gene: NA; V gene: TRBV9; J gene: TRBJ1-1; clone size: once; CDR3 DNA: TGTGCCAGCAGCCAAGGGGGGGGCCTTGAAGCTTTCTTT; CDR3 protein: CASSQGGGLEAFF
D gene: TRBD2; V gene: TRBV27; J gene: TRBJ2-3; clone size: NA; CDR3 DNA: TGTGCCAGCAGTTCAAGGACTAGCGGGGGGGCAAGAGATACGCAGTATTTT; CDR3 protein: CASSSRTSGGARDTQYF
D gene: TRBD1; V gene: TRBV9; J gene: TRBJ2-5; clone size: NA; CDR3 DNA: TGTGCCAGCAGCGTAGTGGGACAGGGGGCAGAGACCCAGTACTTC; CDR3 protein: CASSVVGQGAETQYF
D gene: TRBD2; V gene: TRBV5-1; J gene: TRBJ2-3; clone size: NA; CDR3 DNA: TGCGCCAGCAACCCCACGGGGGGTAGCACAGATACGCAGTATTTT; CDR3 protein: CASNPTGGSTDTQYF
D gene: NA; V gene: TRBV30; J gene: TRBJ2-3; clone size: NA; CDR3 DNA: TGTGCCTGGAGTGCCTGGCGACTCACAGATACGCAGTATTTT; CDR3 protein: CAWSAWRLTDTQYF
D gene: NA; V gene: TRBV28; J gene: TRBJ2-7; clone size: once; CDR3 DNA: TGTGCCAGCAGTTTAGGGGGACTGCCCTACGAGCAGTACTTC; CDR3 protein: CASSLGGLPYEQYF
D gene: NA; V gene: TRBV10-3; J gene: TRBJ1-3; clone size: NA; CDR3 DNA: TGTGCCATCAGTCAGGGCACCTCTGGAAACACCATATATTTT; CDR3 protein: CAISQGTSGNTIYF
D gene: NA; V gene: TRBV13; J gene: TRBJ2-3; clone size: NA; CDR3 DNA: TGTGCCAGCAGCTTAGGACACCTCACAGATACGCAGTATTTT; CDR3 protein: CASSLGHLTDTQYF